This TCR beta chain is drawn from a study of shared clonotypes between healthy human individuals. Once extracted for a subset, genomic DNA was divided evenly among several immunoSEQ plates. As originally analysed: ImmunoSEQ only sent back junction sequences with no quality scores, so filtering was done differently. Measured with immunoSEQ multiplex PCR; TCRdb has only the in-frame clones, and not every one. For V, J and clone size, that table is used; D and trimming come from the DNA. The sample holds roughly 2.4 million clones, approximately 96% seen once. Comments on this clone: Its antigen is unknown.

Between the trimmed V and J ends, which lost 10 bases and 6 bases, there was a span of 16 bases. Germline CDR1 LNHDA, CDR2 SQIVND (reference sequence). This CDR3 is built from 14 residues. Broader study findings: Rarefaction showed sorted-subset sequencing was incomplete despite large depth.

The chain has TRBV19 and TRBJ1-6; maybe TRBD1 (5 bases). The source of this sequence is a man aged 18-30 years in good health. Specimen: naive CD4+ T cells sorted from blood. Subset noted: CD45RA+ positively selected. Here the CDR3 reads CAIGDRTPNSPLHF. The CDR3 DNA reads TGTGCCATTGGGGACCGAACCCCTAATTCACCCCTCCACTTT.